These T cell receptor beta chains were read from a single sample in a study of blood T cell repertoires in COVID-19. The assay was immunoSEQ multiplex PCR, and TCRdb's table has in-frame clones only and misses some. The sample has over 450,000 clones, roughly nine tenths seen once. Specimen: peripheral blood. Receptor source: a woman in her 50s with COVID-19, enrolled during active disease. Both conserved end residues are part of each CDR3.

V,CDR3
TRBV2,CASSGQMTDTDTQYF
TRBV23-1,CASSQSPRDRDDQPQHF
TRBV28,CASSLKRTGLVNTEAFF
TRBV27,CASIPFGGITEAFF
TRBV19,CASSTQGQGIYGYTF
TRBV28,CASSSPHNYGAPEAFF
TRBV30,CAWSVVGGLRYF
TRBV4-1,CASSQVNYNEQFF
TRBV6-6,CASSYGRAGTDTQYF
TRBV14,CASSYSTDTQYF
TRBV6-5,CASSRQGNYGYTF
TRBV19,CASSTSPRGWVSTEAFF
TRBV6-4,CASTIDRGRGEAFF
TRBV4-2,CASSQGGGSYEQYF
TRBV19,CASSTFSHYNTEAFF
TRBV30,CAWNPGQAVNEQFF
TRBV6-5,CASVLAGLLFYGYTF
TRBV18,CASSPGTGDNSPLHF
TRBV19,CASSIGTWSSYEQYF
TRBV7-6,CASSSWTGTSATAEQYF
TRBV6-1,CASSDPTGKGTDTQYF
TRBV29-1,CSASPTVNTEAFF
TRBV3-1/TRBV3-2,CASSQGVALSVDTQYF
TRBV5-1,CASSLATPKAGGRTMFLNKQFF
TRBV11-3,CASSDAGGTEAFF
TRBV28,CASRPLGNEQFF
TRBV6-1,CASSEPGDLKKNIQYF
TRBV28,CASSVSGTQDYGYTF
TRBV11-2,CASSENRGSYEQYF
TRBV19,CASRDRGMGDGYTF
TRBV28,CAAGRREEEKLFF
TRBV24-1,CATSDSREGGATDTQYF
TRBV5-1,CASSLTTDYNEQFF
TRBV6-1,CASSEVAEGDTQYF
TRBV19,CASTQQGSPSPLHF
TRBV6-1,CASSELGGTTEAFF
TRBV9,CASSVGDDTEAFF
TRBV27,CASSSGLREQFF
TRBV5-6,CASSLGNRGTYGYTF
TRBV19,CASRTRTNTGELFF